The 18 T cell receptor beta chains given below trace back to one sample, sequenced in a study of cytomegalovirus exposure and HLA in healthy donors. Use of 60 Vbeta and 13 Jbeta primers characterized the PCR. The assay was immunoSEQ multiplex PCR, and TCRdb's table has in-frame clones only and misses some. The sample has over 150,000 clones, roughly three quarters seen once. Input material: PBMCs. Receptors originate from a woman aged 45 to 65 in good health and CMV-seropositive.

The V gene is TRBV19, the J gene TRBJ1-5; D is unclear. The V gene's germline CDR1 is LNHDA and CDR2 SQIVND (reference sequence). Trimming left V 5 bases short and J 5 bases short, with 13 bases between. This CDR3 region has 14 residues. CDR3 region: CASSPRGGYQPQHF. CDR3 DNA sequence: TGTGCCAGTAGTCCACGGGGAGGGTATCAGCCCCAGCATTTT.

The chain employs TRBV9 and TRBJ2-3; no definite D call. Germline CDR1 and CDR2: SGDLS and YYNGEE. The CDR3 has 14 residues. V was cut by 4 bases and J by 3 bases, with 12 bases left in between. CDR3 nucleotide sequence: TGTGCCAGCAGCCCAGGCGAGATTACAGATACGCAGTATTTT. Its protein product is CASSPGEITDTQYF.

This clone has a single count. The gene calls are TRBV29-1 and TRBJ2-2, with 9 bases lining up with TRBD1. The germline V gene encodes CDR1 SQVTM and CDR2 ANQGSEA. This CDR3 contains 14 residues. Losses at the gene ends were 5 bases for V and 3 bases for J; bases not matched to a gene: 4. Here the CDR3 reads CSVRDRVDTGELFF. DNA of the CDR3: TGCAGCGTTCGGGACAGGGTGGACACCGGGGAGCTGTTTTTT.

The chain has TRBV11-1 and TRBJ1-1; D is uncertain. V lost 4 bases and J 1 base, leaving 10 bases between the germline ends. CDR1 is SGHAT and CDR2 is FQDESV in the germline V gene (reference sequence). The CDR3 covers 14 residues. The CDR3 is CASSSFFSNTEAFF. Here the CDR3 DNA reads TGTGCCAGCAGCTCCTTTTTCTCGAACACTGAAGCTTTCTTT. The whole variable domain, filled in from reference TRBV11-1 and TRBJ1-1, reads EAEVAQSPRYKITEKSQAVAFWCDPISGHATLYWYRQILGQGPELLVQFQDESVVDDSQLPKDRFSAERLKGVDSTLKIQPAELGDSAMYLCASSSFFSNTEAFFGQGTRLTVV.

The chain carries TRBV11-3 and TRBJ2-5; 11 bases are shared with TRBD2. CDR1 and CDR2 from the germline V gene are SGHNT and YENEEA. The CDR3 spans 16 residues. Germline trimming cut 3 bases from V and 5 bases from J; bases unmatched to any gene: 8. CDR3 residues: CASSFSFLAGGETQYF. In nucleotides, the CDR3 is TGTGCCAGCAGCTTTTCTTTTTTAGCGGGGGGGGAGACCCAGTACTTC. Full variable domain (outside the CDR3, taken from reference TRBV11-3 and TRBJ2-5): EAGVVQSPRYKIIEKKQPVAFWCNPISGHNTLYWYLQNLGQGPELLIRYENEEAVDDSQLPKDRFSAERLKGVDSTLKIQPAELGDSAVYLCASSFSFLAGGETQYFGPGTRLLVL.

The rearrangement joins TRBV4-1 to TRBJ1-4; D gene ambiguous. The CDR3 has 16 residues. CDR1 MGHRA and CDR2 YSYEKL come from the germline V gene. With 1 base removed from V and 0 bases from J, the gap between germline ends came to 9 bases. Here the CDR3 DNA reads TGCGCCAGCAGCCAAGGAGAAGCCTCAACTAATGAAAAACTGTTTTTT. Translating gives CASSQGEASTNEKLFF.

V is TRBV9 and J is TRBJ2-1, with 10 bases fitting TRBD2. With 3 bases clipped from V and 6 bases from J, the junction kept 12 bases outside the gene matches. The V gene's germline CDR1 is SGDLS and CDR2 YYNGEE. The CDR3 has 17 residues. CDR3 loop: CASSARLSGLAFNEQFF. As DNA, the CDR3 is TGTGCCAGCAGCGCGCGTTTATCGGGACTAGCGTTCAATGAGCAGTTCTTC.

The chain recombines TRBV6-5 with TRBJ1-1, with D possibly being TRBD1 (6 bases). The length of the CDR3 is 15 residues. The V gene's germline CDR1 is MNHEY and CDR2 SVGAGI. V shed 6 bases and J shed 5 bases, with 19 bases lying between them. CDR3 in amino acids: CASRRKQGMRTEAFF. The DNA of the CDR3 is TGTGCCAGCAGGCGAAAACAGGGTATGAGGACTGAAGCTTTCTTT.

The chain joins TRBV25-1 to TRBJ1-1, with D hard to call. Trimming took off 10 bases at V and 8 bases at J, with 14 bases between the two ends. Germline V gene sequence: CDR1 MGHDK, CDR2 SYGVNS. There are 11 residues in the CDR3. CDR3 DNA sequence: TGTGCCACTATACTCGCGGGGGAAGCTTTCTTT. Amino acid sequence: CATILAGEAFF.

The rearrangement joins TRBV5-1 to TRBJ2-5, with TRBD2 as a possible D gene (5 bases). The V and J ends lost 0 bases and 6 bases respectively, with 9 bases between them. Germline V lookup: CDR1 SGHRS, CDR2 YFSETQ. This CDR3 spans 13 amino acids. This chain's CDR3 is CASSLDGEKTQYF. CDR3 nucleotide sequence: TGCGCCAGCAGCTTGGACGGGGAGAAGACCCAGTACTTC.

CDR3 region: CASSVAYNEQFF. The CDR3 nucleotides are TGTGCCAGCAGCGTAGCGTACAATGAGCAGTTCTTC. The chain joins TRBV9 to TRBJ2-1; D is undetermined. The CDR3 sequence is 12 residues long. Deletions cut 0 bases from V and 4 bases from J, with 2 bases between. The germline gives CDR1 SGDLS, CDR2 YYNGEE.

Comments on this clone: The junction and the germline gene differ at one end; a read error may be behind it. The chain is built from TRBV7-9 and TRBJ1-2; D is possibly TRBD1 (5 bases). Germline assignment: CDR1 SEHNR and CDR2 FQNEAQ (reference sequence). The length of the CDR3 is 16 residues. The CDR3 sequence is CSSSPSPRQYSYGYTF. DNA of the CDR3: TGTTCCAGCAGCCCATCTCCTAGACAGTATTCCTATGGCTACACCTTC.

The V call is TRBV9, the J call TRBJ2-5; weak D call: TRBD2 (6 bases). Trimming removed 0 bases from V and 4 bases from J, with 13 bases in between. This CDR3 spans 15 amino acids. CDR1 and CDR2 from the germline V gene are SGDLS and YYNGEE. The CDR3 nucleotides read TGTGCCAGCAGCGTAGCCGGAGGGCTAGGAGAGACCCAGTACTTC. Its protein is CASSVAGGLGETQYF.

The chain couples TRBV11-2 to TRBJ1-2; TRBD1 matches at 9 bases. The CDR3 covers 17 residues. With V trimmed by 4 bases and J by 4 bases, 13 bases remained unmatched. The germline V gene encodes CDR1 SGHAT and CDR2 FQNNGV. DNA for the CDR3: TGTGCCAGCAGCTCCCGTCCCGGGACAGGGAATGGCTATGGCTACACCTTC. Translation gives CASSSRPGTGNGYGYTF.

This sequence joins TRBV20-1 and TRBJ1-2; weak D call: TRBD1 (6 bases). V lost 4 bases to trimming and J lost 6 bases, with 9 bases between them. CDR1 is DFQATT, CDR2 SNEGSKA, per germline (reference sequence). The CDR3 is 11 amino acids. The CDR3 DNA reads as TGCAGTGCTATACAGGGTGATGGCTACACCTTC. Amino acids: CSAIQGDGYTF.

This clone was seen a handful of times. The gene calls are TRBV14 and TRBJ1-4; D is ambiguous. In germline, CDR1 is SGHDN, CDR2 FVKESK. The ends were cut back, 4 bases at V and 0 bases at J, with 9 bases in the middle. CDR3 length equals 15 residues. CDR3 DNA sequence: TGTGCCAGCAGCCGCCGGACTGCAACTAATGAAAAACTGTTTTTT. It encodes CASSRRTATNEKLFF.

The chain employs TRBV4-1 and TRBJ2-5; 7 positions agree with TRBD1. Looked up from germline, CDR1 is MGHRA and CDR2 is YSYEKL. V lost 3 bases and J lost 4; bases outside the gene matches: 17. The length of the CDR3 is 18 residues. The CDR3, as DNA: TGCGCCAGCAGCCAGAGAGCCTATACACAGGGGTGGGGAGAGACCCAGTACTTC. It translates to CASSQRAYTQGWGETQYF.

V and J are TRBV6-1 and TRBJ1-3; D is unresolved. Trimming removed 5 bases from V and 4 bases from J, with 9 bases in between. CDR1 and CDR2 from the germline V gene are MNHNS and SASEGT. This CDR3 spans 13 amino acids. CDR3 protein: CASSREHGNTIYF. The DNA of the CDR3 is TGTGCCAGCAGTCGTGAGCACGGAAACACCATATATTTT.